This TCR beta chain was documented in a study of cytomegalovirus exposure and HLA in healthy donors. The wider study: Tens of millions of unique TCR sequences came from HLA-typed donors in an early release.

Turning to this clone: Its antigen is unidentified.

The PCR contained 60 Vbeta and 13 Jbeta primers. The table came from immunoSEQ multiplex PCR; TCRdb's copy has only in-frame clones and leaves some out. The sample holds roughly 74,000 clones, about four fifths seen once. Points from the study as a whole: Cytomegalovirus status, reportedly, was diagnosed with high specificity and sensitivity by the classifier.

Donors were ostensibly healthy at sampling, although undocumented immune exposures were probable. This receptor was identified in a man aged 40-49 years in good health and CMV-seronegative. Sequenced input: PBMCs.

DNA for the CDR3: TGTGCCAGCAGCAGGAGGAAGGGAGTAGGAGACAATGAGCAGTTCTTC. It is translated as CASSRRKGVGDNEQFF. The rearrangement links TRBV11-2 to TRBJ2-1, with D tentatively TRBD2 (5 bases). Deletions cut 5 bases from V and 5 bases from J, with 19 bases between. This CDR3 contains 16 residues. The V gene's germline CDR1 is SGHAT and CDR2 FQNNGV.